A single TCR beta chain is shown here with its context. The antigen remains unidentified. The data belong to a study of T cells expressing NK-cell markers. Findings of the study overall: Several donors showed dominant NKG2C+ clonotypes comprising about 1.0-7.0% of their CD8+ T cells. The CD3+CD56-NKG2C+ fraction of a handful of donors was likewise dominated by these clonotypes.

The CDR3 spans 14 residues. Germline CDR1 SEHNR, CDR2 FQNEAQ (reference sequence). One entry per CDR3 protein, without DNA, is what TCRdb gives after re-calling the 5' RACE reads. The repertoire shows roughly 350,000 distinct CDR3 sequences; the top ten hold under 6.5%. The sequenced sample was blood T cells: a sorted CD56 or NKG2C T cell subset, CD4+ or CD8+ T cells, or bulk PBMC T cells (not recorded which). The chain couples TRBV7-9 to TRBJ2-7; checking the TCRdb D call of TRBD1 is not possible without DNA. This sequence was found in a man between 18 and 69 years old in good health. This CDR3 reads CASSEGGQGNEQYF.